The T cell receptor beta chain under discussion was sequenced for a study of cytomegalovirus exposure and HLA in healthy donors. Primers included in the PCR were 60 Vbeta and 13 Jbeta primers. Clones were sequenced by immunoSEQ multiplex PCR, and TCRdb holds only the in-frame ones, with some missing. The sample has some 120,000 clones, about four fifths seen once. CDR1 is SGHVS and CDR2 is FQNEAQ in the germline V gene. The CDR3 length is 12 residues. V was shortened by 5 bases and J by 7 bases, with 12 bases between the two germline ends. The chain recombines TRBV7-8 with TRBJ2-7; D gene uncertain. This sequence originates from a man aged 18 to 30 in good health and CMV-seronegative. The sample comprised PBMCs. The CDR3 sequence: CASSDPWREQYF. The CDR3 DNA sequence: TGTGCCAGCAGCGACCCCTGGAGAGAGCAGTACTTC.